A single T cell receptor (beta chain) is shown here with its context. The data derive from a study of blood T cell repertoires in COVID-19. Turning to the study itself: The analysed material was cDNA or gDNA that came from T cells, B-cell-depleted T cells, or PBMCs.

Each exposed participant met a COVID-19 case in the 2 weeks preceding study entry. Per the authors' pipeline: The assay estimated nucleated cells by amplifying reference gene primers. Repertoires were generated with immunoSEQ multiplex PCR, while TCRdb's copy carries only in-frame clones and drops some. That table is the source of V, J and clone size, and D and trimming were worked out from the DNA. The sample holds about 280,000 clones, roughly 90% seen once. Deletions cut 1 base from V and 7 bases from J, with 14 bases between. This CDR3 is built from 15 residues. Germline CDR1 reads MNHEY; CDR2 reads SVGEGT.

This TCR was sampled from a man aged 40-49 years who had been exposed to COVID-19. Specimen: PBMCs or T cells enriched from blood (not recorded which). The chain combines TRBV6-2 or TRBV6-3 with TRBJ1-5, with TRBD1 as a possible D gene (6 bases). As DNA, the CDR3 is TGTGCCAGCAGTTACTTCACAGGGATGGAGCAGCCCCAGCATTTT. This encodes CASSYFTGMEQPQHF.